This T cell receptor (beta chain) was obtained from a study of T cells after yellow fever vaccination (dated 2019 in TCRdb). Notes on the research overall: The SMART-Seq v4 Ultra Low Input RNA kit was used to prepare libraries from fractions with low cell numbers. To follow T-cell clones before and after primary and booster YFV17D yellow fever vaccination, bulk TCR alpha and beta repertoires were sequenced over time. Two healthy male donors made up the cohort, one aged 18 to 29 years and the other aged 30 to 39 years. Blood was collected at multiple timepoints before and after primary and secondary immunization, and bulk PBMC replicates and cell subsets were isolated.

Findings and caveats that apply to the study as a whole: After the booster, most clones that had expanded after primary vaccination were detected again (around 95% of CD4 and around nine tenths of CD8), suggesting broad maintenance of memory. A small share of clonotypes occurred in both CD4 and CD8 compartments, likely arising from convergent recombination. Because only two donors were included in the study, the extent to which the findings can be generalized is limited. Computational filtering was required because FACS-sorted repertoires could contain abundant contaminating clonotypes from the bulk population. Compared with the primary T-cell response, the secondary T-cell response was weaker but faster, peaking on day 5 rather than day 15.

With regard to this clonotype: Its binding antigen is unknown. No base-level quality is on record; no much larger clone is a single base apart.

The treatment or condition label on this specimen signifies: live attenuated yellow fever vaccine strain. PBMCs were isolated from peripheral blood using a standard Ficoll-Paque protocol. Dynabeads CD4 and CD8 positive selection kits were used to isolate CD4 and CD8 T-cell fractions. TriZol was used to extract RNA from bulk PBMCs, from CD4 and CD8 fractions, and from dextramer-positive and dextramer-negative fractions. CDR1 SGHKS and CDR2 YYEKEE were looked up in the germline V gene (reference sequence). Compared with germline, V lacks 6 bases and J lacks 8 bases; bases without a gene match: 13. Measured from the cysteine to the phenylalanine, the CDR3 is 15 residues long. Only CDR3 DNA is held: 45 bases, read in frame from base 1. Synthesis of TCR cDNA relied on 5'RACE template switching, a step that introduced a universal primer site along with unique molecular identifiers. Priming of cDNA synthesis was performed from both the TCR alpha and TCR beta constant segments. Libraries were amplified in two PCR steps, with sample barcodes and sequencing adapters added in the second step. Sequencing of libraries was performed on Illumina HiSeq 2500 (2x100 bp) or NovaSeq (2x150 bp). In the authors' own workflow: Reads were demultiplexed and collapsed into UMI consensus sequences with MIGEC, and V(D)J alignment was performed with MiXCR. Clonotypes responding to the vaccine were identified with edgeR on replicate PBMC samples, with the criteria of FDR below 0.01 and a log2 fold change above 5 up to day 15. Each bulk clonotype was labeled CD4 or CD8 based on which sequenced repertoire, CD4 or CD8, contained the clonotype at higher abundance. TCRdb handled the public reads itself, with Q25 trimming in fastp and clone calling in MiXCR, and kept productive beta chains. Rows with a matching CDR3 protein are joined into one entry that keeps the most common DNA and genes. Here the V and J calls rest on TCRdb's processing, not on the authors' analysis. For this sample the table gives about 160,000 distinct CDR3 sequences, of which approximately 6.7% were detected only once. More than 2% of the sample lies in the top ten.

The sequence links TRBV5-5 to TRBJ1-4, with 7 bases in between that match TRBD1. This TCR was recovered from a man younger than 30 who received the YFV17D yellow fever vaccine. Material: CD4+ T cells sorted from PBMCs, obtained 5 days after the first yellow fever vaccination. CDR3 sequence: CASTPRATGKEKLFF. The nucleotides are TGTGCCAGCACCCCCCGGGCGACAGGGAAAGAAAAACTGTTTTTT.